Presented here are 27 T cell receptor beta chains from one specimen sequenced in a study of metastatic and nonmetastatic thyroid tumors. TCRdb called clones again from the PCR reads with MiXCR. The table shows about 25,000 clones, with around 20% occurring only once. Thyroid surgery was preceded by no treatment in any patient. Sample: blood. The origin of the receptors is a male donor with papillary thyroid cancer or a benign thyroid nodule (not recorded which). Some clones in this sample may be carry-over from other donors' samples.

This clone was seen many times. The junction does not match germline at one end; this may be a read error. The CDR3 region has the DNA TGTGCTAGCAGCTTATGGCCTAGCGTGAATACGCAGTATTTT. Encoded protein: CASSLWPSVNTQYF. The rearrangement uses TRBV7-7 and TRBJ2-3; weak D call: TRBD2 (6 bases). CDR3 size: 14 residues. From germline, CDR1 is SSHAT and CDR2 FNYEAQ (reference sequence).

This clone occurred a few times. The chain combines TRBV12-3 or TRBV12-4 with TRBJ1-1, with TRBD1 matching 7 bases. Trimming removed 1 base from V and 5 bases from J; junction bases left unmatched: 7. The CDR3 has 15 residues. The CDR3 coding sequence is TGTGCCAGCAGTTTAGGTGGCAGGGGGTCTACTGAAGCTTTCTTT. Translation: CASSLGGRGSTEAFF.

This clone was counted many times. This chain links TRBV12-3 or TRBV12-4 with TRBJ2-1; D gene unclear. Trimming cost V 1 base and J 3 bases, with 10 bases left between them. The CDR3 sequence is 15 residues long. CDR3 sequence (DNA): TGTGCCAGCAGTTTAGGGTCCGGTTTCTACAATGAGCAGTTCTTC. Its translation is CASSLGSGFYNEQFF.

The genes are TRBV7-2 and TRBJ1-3; D may be TRBD1 (5 bases). The CDR3 is 12 residues long. Germline CDR1 and CDR2: SGHTA and FQGNSA. V was clipped by 3 bases and J by 12 bases, with 12 bases between them. This chain's CDR3 is CASSFRGGFIYF. The CDR3 coding sequence is TGTGCCAGCAGCTTTAGGGGTGGATTCATATATTTT. Full variable domain (rest looked up from reference TRBV7-2 and TRBJ1-3): GAGVSQSPSNKVTEKGKDVELRCDPISGHTALYWYRQSLGQGLEFLIYFQGNSAPDKSGLPSDRFSAERTGGSVSTLTIQRTQQEDSAVYLCASSFRGGFIYFGEGSWLTVV.

In this sample, this clone is medium-sized. The chain is built from TRBV2 and TRBJ2-7, with D perhaps matching TRBD1 (5 bases). The CDR3 loop spans 12 amino acids. Trimming took 6 bases from V and 2 from J, leaving 8 bases between them. CDR1 is SNHLY, CDR2 FYNNEI, per germline. The CDR3 nucleotides are TGTGCCAGCAGGGGGCCCGCCTACGAGCAGTACTTC. Its translation: CASRGPAYEQYF.

This clone was counted many times. The gene calls are TRBV28 and TRBJ2-1; 9 positions agree with TRBD2. Germline CDR1 is MDHEN and CDR2 is SYDVKM. V gave up 2 bases and J gave up 2 bases; unmatched junction bases: 16. The CDR3 runs 20 residues. CDR3 sequence: CASSLRQGATTSGAYNEQFF. In DNA form, the CDR3 reads TGTGCCAGCAGTTTAAGGCAAGGTGCAACGACTAGCGGAGCCTACAATGAGCAGTTCTTC. The variable domain in full, with the rest retrieved from reference TRBV28 and TRBJ2-1, is DVKVTQSSRYLVKRTGEKVFLECVQDMDHENMFWYRQDPGLGLRLIYFSYDVKMKEKGDIPEGYSVSREKKERFSLILESASTNQTSMYLCASSLRQGATTSGAYNEQFFGPGTRLTVL.

This clone was recorded at least ten times. The V call is TRBV27, the J call TRBJ2-5; possible D gene TRBD2, 6 bases. This CDR3 is 16 amino acids long. CDR1 is MNHEY, CDR2 SMNVEV, per germline (reference sequence). V gave up 7 bases and J gave up 3 bases, with 21 bases separating them. The CDR3 sequence is CASKKKPGLPKETQYF. The CDR3 region has the DNA TGTGCCAGCAAAAAAAAACCGGGACTGCCCAAAGAGACCCAGTACTTC.

This clone occurred a few times. This chain joins TRBV28 and TRBJ2-7, with a weak D call TRBD1 (5 bases). There are 12 residues in the CDR3. V was trimmed by 6 bases and J by 3 bases, leaving 9 bases between them. CDR1 MDHEN and CDR2 SYDVKM come from the germline V gene. The CDR3 DNA reads TGTGCCAGCAGCCCCGACAGCTACGAGCAGTACTTC. Translated: CASSPDSYEQYF.

This clone was picked up many times. The chain recombines TRBV5-1 with TRBJ2-7, with no clear D. Between the trimmed V and J ends, which lost 4 bases and 0 bases, there was a span of 14 bases. CDR1 and CDR2 (germline): SGHRS, YFSETQ. CDR3 length: 15 residues. The CDR3 DNA sequence: TGCGCCAGCAGCGCGATCAACCGGGTCTCCTACGAGCAGTACTTC. It codes for CASSAINRVSYEQYF.

The genes are TRBV19 and TRBJ1-1; no firm D call. The CDR3 runs to 13 residues. V was clipped by 2 bases and J by 1 base, with 5 bases between them. The V gene's germline CDR1 is LNHDA and CDR2 SQIVND (reference sequence). The CDR3 region has the DNA TGTGCCAGTAGTATAAACAGGAACACTGAAGCTTTCTTT. Its translation is CASSINRNTEAFF. Supplemented by reference TRBV19 and TRBJ1-1, the full variable domain reads DGGITQSPKYLFRKEGQNVTLSCEQNLNHDAMYWYRQDPGQGLRLIYYSQIVNDFQKGDIAEGYSVSREKKESFPLTVTSAQKNPTAFYLCASSINRNTEAFFGQGTRLTVV.

This clone was seen a handful of times. The V gene is TRBV9, the J gene TRBJ1-4; 8 bases line up with TRBD1. The germline V gene has CDR1 SGDLS and CDR2 YYNGEE. With 2 bases clipped from V and 3 bases from J, the junction kept 12 bases outside the gene matches. The CDR3 totals 18 residues. The CDR3 nucleotides are TGTGCCAGCAGCGTCGCATCCCGGGACAGGAGTCCTAATGAAAAACTGTTTTTT. Residues: CASSVASRDRSPNEKLFF. The full variable domain, completed using reference TRBV9 and TRBJ1-4, is DSGVTQTPKHLITATGQRVTLRCSPRSGDLSVYWYQQSLDQGLQFLIQYYNGEERAKGNILERFSAQQFPDLHSELNLSSLELGDSALYFCASSVASRDRSPNEKLFFGSGTQLSVL.

This clone was counted at least ten times. This chain connects TRBV20-1 to TRBJ2-3; D is possibly TRBD1 (5 bases). CDR3 length equals 15 residues. The V gene lost 0 bases and the J gene lost 4 bases, with 14 bases spanning the gap. CDR1 is DFQATT and CDR2 is SNEGSKA in the germline V gene (reference sequence). The chain's CDR3 is CSARDISRGSDTQYF. Written as DNA, the CDR3 is TGCAGTGCTAGAGATATCAGTAGGGGCTCAGATACGCAGTATTTT.

This clone is medium-sized. This sequence joins TRBV28 and TRBJ1-2; D is undetermined. This CDR3 contains 12 residues. Trimming cost V 4 bases and J 2 bases, with 5 bases left between them. CDR1 is MDHEN, CDR2 SYDVKM, per germline. CDR3 DNA sequence: TGTGCCAGCAGTTCCTTCAACTATGGCTACACCTTC. Protein: CASSSFNYGYTF.

By share, this clone ranks as medium-sized (0.01 to 0.1%). J is TRBJ1-2 and V is TRBV6-1; D unresolved. V lost 8 bases and J lost 6, with 16 bases in between. There are 13 residues in the CDR3. Germline loops: CDR1 MNHNS, CDR2 SASEGT. CDR3 sequence (DNA): TGTGCCAGCGTTCGGAGGGAAACGGATGGCTACACCTTC. Its protein product is CASVRRETDGYTF.

V usage is TRBV27 and J usage is TRBJ1-6; D unclear. V dropped 2 bases and J dropped 14 bases, with 16 bases sitting between them. CDR3 length: 14 amino acids. In germline, CDR1 is MNHEY, CDR2 SMNVEV (reference sequence). CDR3 bases: TGTGCCAGCAGTTTAGCTGGGCCCGTGGGGACCCTCCACTTT. Translation gives CASSLAGPVGTLHF.

This clone came up a few times. V is TRBV7-4 and J is TRBJ2-1; TRBD2 aligns across 9 bases. CDR3 size: 17 residues. The germline V gene encodes CDR1 SGHVT and CDR2 SQSDAQ. V trimming: 1 base; J trimming: 2 bases; junction bases outside the gene matches: 6. The DNA of the CDR3 is TGTGCCAGCAGCTTAGTGGGTTGCGGGAGGGCCTACAATGAGCAGTTCTTC. Translated, it gives CASSLVGCGRAYNEQFF.

Ten or more counts support this clone. The chain carries TRBV6-6 and TRBJ1-1; no firm D call. V gave up 2 bases and J gave up 1 base, with 8 bases separating them. The CDR3 is made up of 14 amino acids. CDR1 and CDR2 from the germline V gene are MNHNY and SVGAGI (reference sequence). CDR3 sequence (DNA): TGTGCCAGCAGTTACGGCGGAACGAACACTGAAGCTTTCTTT. Encoded protein: CASSYGGTNTEAFF.

The chain links TRBV10-2 to TRBJ2-1; 14 bases agree with TRBD2. The V segment lost 2 bases and the J segment 2 bases; nucleotides outside the gene matches: 5. The germline CDR1 and CDR2 sequences are WSHSY and SAAADI. This CDR3 spans 18 amino acids. The CDR3 DNA reads TGCGCCAGCAGTGAGCCCCGACTAGCGGGGGGGACCTACAATGAGCAGTTCTTC. Protein product: CASSEPRLAGGTYNEQFF.

This clone has at least ten counts. The chain recombines TRBV10-3 with TRBJ2-7; 7 bases align to TRBD2. CDR3 size: 14 residues. The V segment lost 7 bases and the J segment 2 bases; nucleotides outside the gene matches: 8. In germline, CDR1 is ENHRY, CDR2 SYGVKD. The CDR3 is CAITPDREAYEQYF. The CDR3 DNA reads as TGTGCCATCACCCCCGACCGGGAGGCCTACGAGCAGTACTTC.

V usage is TRBV2 and J usage is TRBJ1-1; D may be TRBD1 (5 bases). The V end lost 5 bases, the J end lost 1 base, and 11 bases lay between the germline ends. Germline CDR1 and CDR2: SNHLY and FYNNEI. The CDR3 spans 14 residues. The CDR3 nucleotides are TGTGCCAGCAGTCTCCAGGGCGCGAACACTGAAGCTTTCTTT. Its translation is CASSLQGANTEAFF.

This clone was observed many times. This chain joins TRBV4-1 and TRBJ2-1, with unresolved D. From germline, CDR1 is MGHRA and CDR2 YSYEKL. Trimming stripped 0 bases from V and 5 bases from J, with 8 bases between. The CDR3 is 14 amino acids. In DNA, the CDR3 is TGCGCCAGCAGCCAAGATCCCAGCAACAATGAGCAGTTCTTC. It encodes CASSQDPSNNEQFF.

V usage is TRBV11-1 and J usage is TRBJ2-2; 7 bases fit TRBD2. CDR1 is SGHAT, CDR2 FQDESV, per germline (reference sequence). The CDR3 totals 16 residues. The V gene end was trimmed by 5 bases and the J gene end by 7 bases; junction bases not matched to a gene: 13. The CDR3 sequence is CASSPTRSRGVGELFF. In DNA, the CDR3 is TGTGCCAGCAGCCCGACGCGGTCTCGGGGGGTCGGGGAGCTGTTTTTT.

This chain links TRBV5-4 with TRBJ1-2; a weak D match, TRBD1 (5 bases). Germline V gives CDR1 SGHNT, CDR2 YYREEE (reference sequence). Trimming removed 4 bases at V and 3 bases at J, with 13 bases between. This CDR3 is 14 amino acids long. CDR3 in amino acids: CASSRSQEDYGYTF. DNA for the CDR3: TGTGCCAGCAGCAGGTCACAGGAGGACTATGGCTACACCTTC.

This clone is labeled medium-sized (0.01 to 0.1%). The J gene is TRBJ2-7, the V gene TRBV6-1; a possible D gene is TRBD1 (6 bases). CDR3 size: 14 residues. V dropped 8 bases and J dropped 5 bases, with 19 bases sitting between them. The V gene's germline CDR1 is MNHNS and CDR2 SASEGT. CDR3 DNA: TGTGCCAGCGCCTTGGGGACACCCAGCGACGAGCAGTACTTC. It encodes CASALGTPSDEQYF.

This clone was observed a handful of times. The rearrangement links TRBV6-1 to TRBJ1-2; tentative D call: TRBD1 (6 bases). This CDR3 spans 13 amino acids. Germline CDR1 is MNHNS and CDR2 is SASEGT. Trimming took off 6 bases at V and 5 bases at J, with 13 bases between the two ends. The CDR3 loop is CASREGVQYGYTF. The DNA for the CDR3 is TGTGCCAGCAGAGAGGGGGTTCAATATGGCTACACCTTC.

The rearrangement links TRBV5-1 to TRBJ1-2; D is undetermined. CDR3 size: 14 residues. Per germline, CDR1 SGHRS and CDR2 YFSETQ. V lost 1 base, J lost 2 bases, and 9 bases lay in between. DNA of the CDR3: TGCGCCAGCAGCTTGAAAGGGCCCAACTATGGCTACACCTTC. Encoded protein: CASSLKGPNYGYTF.

By proportion, this clone is medium-sized. The chain carries TRBV20-1 and TRBJ2-1; D is unclear. The ends were cut back, 3 bases at V and 3 bases at J, with 6 bases in the middle. The CDR3 length is 12 residues. Germline loops: CDR1 DFQATT, CDR2 SNEGSKA (reference sequence). The CDR3, as DNA: TGCAGTGCTAGTTCAATCTACAATGAGCAGTTCTTC. Protein: CSASSIYNEQFF.